This T cell receptor (beta chain) was sequenced during a study of blood T cell repertoires in COVID-19. Whole-study context: T cells, B-cell-depleted T cells, or PBMCs supplied cDNA or gDNA.

All enrollees were about 18 to 100 years old and from about two dozen US areas. Each participant's cohort was designated according to participant-reported clinical history. Here immunoSEQ multiplex PCR was the method, and the copy in TCRdb shows in-frame clones only, minus some. In the table there are under 250,000 clones, around 82% of which are singletons. The ends lost 5 bases at V and 2 bases at J; junction bases unmatched: 8. Per the germline V gene, CDR1 is MDHEN and CDR2 is SYDVKM. The CDR3 covers 16 residues. This clone has only one observation. The TCR comes from a woman aged 40 to 50 who had been exposed to COVID-19. This sequence joins TRBV28 and TRBJ1-5, with 8 bases fitting TRBD1. Sample: PBMCs or T cells enriched from blood (not recorded which). CDR3 bases: TGTGCCAGCAGTCAATTATTACAGGGGGGCAATCAGCCCCAGCATTTT. It is translated as CASSQLLQGGNQPQHF.